One and the same sample provided the 5 T cell receptor beta chains below, sequenced in a study of PD-L1 blockade in urothelial cancer. Regarding time point: pretreatment peripheral blood. Generated by immunoSEQ multiplex PCR, the TCRdb table keeps only in-frame clones and is missing some. The sample includes around 34,000 clones, approximately 86% of them seen just once. Sequenced material: PBMCs, taken around atezolizumab (anti-PD-L1) treatment. These receptors came from a man older than 75 with urothelial cancer.

The rearrangement links TRBV18 to TRBJ2-1, with 13 bases matching TRBD2. Germline V lookup: CDR1 KGHSH, CDR2 LQKENI. Trimming took 5 bases from V and 9 from J; bases not matched to a gene: 13. The CDR3 loop spans 17 amino acids. CDR3 region: CASSTLAGGPEGGEQFF. As DNA, the CDR3 is TGTGCCAGCTCAACACTAGCGGGAGGGCCGGAAGGGGGTGAGCAGTTCTTC.

J is TRBJ1-5 and V is TRBV30, with D unclear. Trimming shortened V by 3 bases and J by 7 bases, and 10 bases separated the two germline ends. Germline assignment: CDR1 GTSNPN and CDR2 SVGIG (reference sequence). The CDR3 runs 12 residues. The CDR3 DNA is TGTGCCTGGAGCGTAGCCGGGCAGCCCCAGCATTTT. Protein sequence: CAWSVAGQPQHF. The whole variable domain, remainder taken from reference TRBV30 and TRBJ1-5, is SQTIHQWPATLVQPVGSPLSLECTVEGTSNPNLYWYRQAAGRGLQLLFYSVGIGQISSEVPQNLSASRPQDRQFILSSKKLLLSDSGFYLCAWSVAGQPQHFGDGTRLSIL.

The genes are TRBV2 and TRBJ2-3; 7 bases map to TRBD2. Trimming at V came to 8 bases and at J to 1 base, leaving 3 bases not matched to a gene. The germline V gene has CDR1 SNHLY and CDR2 FYNNEI. The CDR3 runs to 13 residues. This CDR3 reads CASPTSGTDTQYF. In DNA form, the CDR3 reads TGTGCCAGCCCTACTAGCGGCACAGATACGCAGTATTTT.

J is TRBJ2-7 and V is TRBV5-1; TRBD2 agrees at 10 bases. CDR3 length: 16 amino acids. In germline, CDR1 is SGHRS, CDR2 YFSETQ. Trimming cost V 2 bases and J 4 bases; bases outside gene matches: 9. CDR3 in DNA: TGCGCCAGCAGCTTAGAACCTAGCGGGAGTGTGTACGAGCAGTACTTC. Translating gives CASSLEPSGSVYEQYF.

The chain couples TRBV7-6 to TRBJ2-3; TRBD2 matches at 10 bases. CDR3 length: 17 amino acids. Germline CDR1 reads SGHVS; CDR2 reads FNYEAQ. J lost 7 bases, V lost 1 base, and 11 bases had no gene match. In nucleotides, the CDR3 is TGTGCCAGCAGCTTAGAAGGTTCAGCGGGAGGGCCATATACGCAGTATTTT. It yields the protein CASSLEGSAGGPYTQYF.